These T cell receptor beta chains were read from a single sample in a study of response to subunit inactivated influenza vaccine. TCRdb used MiXCR to reprocess the RT-PCR reads, holding one entry per CDR3 protein. This table has 600,000 to 850,000 distinct CDR3 sequences, 14% appearing once. The input for sequencing was PBMCs from blood, taken 14 days before vaccination. Receptors were obtained from a man aged 45-65 years who received an inactivated influenza vaccine. Both conserved end residues are part of each CDR3. Fields, in order: V gene, CDR3 protein.

>TRBV20-1
CSALLAGVMVTQYF
>TRBV6-1
CASSEGGTVQETQYF
>TRBV12-3/TRBV12-4
CASSPQQGVVEKLFF
>TRBV4-1
CASSQEADRNTGELFF
>TRBV24-1
CATANGRLADTGELFF
>TRBV9
CASSGWDDQGSYEQYF
>TRBV6-1
CASSGAAGGYTF
>TRBV4-1
CASSQGPLPNTEAFF
>TRBV6-1
CASSAQAGTSGEQYF
>TRBV28
CASSATFGTSQVNEQFF
>TRBV7-2
CASSGPSPLHF
>TRBV4-2
CASSHPGTGPNEQFF
>TRBV2
CASSEGPGSYEQYF
>TRBV5-1
CASSLGTNTDTQYF
>TRBV20-1
CSASPGHTGYGYTF
>TRBV25-1
CASRRGRGIDTQYF
>TRBV5-1
CASSPPQGSYEQYF
>TRBV29-1
CSVGQGGGTEAFF
>TRBV7-9
CASTPVSAGELFF
>TRBV12-3/TRBV12-4
CASSRRPADRMNTEAFF
>TRBV7-2
CASSLPSHGSSQETQYF
>TRBV29-1
CSVDMGLGSDTQYF